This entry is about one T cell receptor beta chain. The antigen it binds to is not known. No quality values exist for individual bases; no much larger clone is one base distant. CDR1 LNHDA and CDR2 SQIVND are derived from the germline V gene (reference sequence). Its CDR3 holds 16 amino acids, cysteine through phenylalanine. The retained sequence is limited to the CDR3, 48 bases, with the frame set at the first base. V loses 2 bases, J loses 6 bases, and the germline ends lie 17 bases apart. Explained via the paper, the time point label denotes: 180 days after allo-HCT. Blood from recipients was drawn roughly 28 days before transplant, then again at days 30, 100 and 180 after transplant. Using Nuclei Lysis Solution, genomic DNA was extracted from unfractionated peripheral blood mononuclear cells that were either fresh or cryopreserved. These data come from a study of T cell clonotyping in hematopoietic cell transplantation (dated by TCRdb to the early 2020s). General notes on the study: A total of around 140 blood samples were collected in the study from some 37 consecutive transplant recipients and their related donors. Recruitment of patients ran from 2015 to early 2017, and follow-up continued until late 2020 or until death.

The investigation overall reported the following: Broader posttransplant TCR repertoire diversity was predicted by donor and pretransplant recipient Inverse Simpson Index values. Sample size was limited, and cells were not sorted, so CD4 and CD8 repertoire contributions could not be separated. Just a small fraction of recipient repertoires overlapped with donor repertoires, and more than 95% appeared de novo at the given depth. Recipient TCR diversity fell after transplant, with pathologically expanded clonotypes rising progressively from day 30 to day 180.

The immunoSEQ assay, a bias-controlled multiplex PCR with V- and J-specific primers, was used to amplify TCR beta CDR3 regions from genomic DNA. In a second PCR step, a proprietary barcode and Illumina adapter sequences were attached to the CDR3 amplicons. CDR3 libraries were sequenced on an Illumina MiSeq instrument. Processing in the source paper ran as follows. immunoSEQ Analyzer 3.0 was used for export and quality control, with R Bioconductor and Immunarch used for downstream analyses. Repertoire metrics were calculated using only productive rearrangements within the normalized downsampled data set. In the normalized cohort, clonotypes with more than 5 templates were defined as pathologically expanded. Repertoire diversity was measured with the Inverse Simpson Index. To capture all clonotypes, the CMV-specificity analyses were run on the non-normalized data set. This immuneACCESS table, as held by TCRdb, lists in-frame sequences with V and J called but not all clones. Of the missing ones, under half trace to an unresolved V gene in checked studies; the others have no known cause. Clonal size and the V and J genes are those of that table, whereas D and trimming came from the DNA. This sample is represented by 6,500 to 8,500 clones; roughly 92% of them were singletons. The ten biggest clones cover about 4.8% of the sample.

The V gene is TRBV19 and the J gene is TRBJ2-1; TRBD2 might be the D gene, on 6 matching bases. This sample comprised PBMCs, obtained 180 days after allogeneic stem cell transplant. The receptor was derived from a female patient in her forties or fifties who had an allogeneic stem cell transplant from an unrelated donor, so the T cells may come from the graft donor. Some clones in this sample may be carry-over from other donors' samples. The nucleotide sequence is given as TGTGCCAGTAGTATAAAGGGCGCTAGCGTGCCCAATGAGCAGTTCTTC. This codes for CASSIKGASVPNEQFF.